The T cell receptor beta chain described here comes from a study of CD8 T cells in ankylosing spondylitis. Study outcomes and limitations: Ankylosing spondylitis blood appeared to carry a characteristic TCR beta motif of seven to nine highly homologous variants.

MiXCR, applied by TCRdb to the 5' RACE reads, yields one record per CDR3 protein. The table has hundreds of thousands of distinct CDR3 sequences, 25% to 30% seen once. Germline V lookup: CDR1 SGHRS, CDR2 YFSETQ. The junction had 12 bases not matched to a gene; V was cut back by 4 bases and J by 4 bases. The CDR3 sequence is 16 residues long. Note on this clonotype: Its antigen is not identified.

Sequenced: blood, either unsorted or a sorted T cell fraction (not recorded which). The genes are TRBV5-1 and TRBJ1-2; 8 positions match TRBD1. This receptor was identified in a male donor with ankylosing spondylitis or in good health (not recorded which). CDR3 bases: TGCGCCAGCAGCGTGATCCCAGGGGGCGGAGGCTATGGCTACACCTTC. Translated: CASSVIPGGGGYGYTF.